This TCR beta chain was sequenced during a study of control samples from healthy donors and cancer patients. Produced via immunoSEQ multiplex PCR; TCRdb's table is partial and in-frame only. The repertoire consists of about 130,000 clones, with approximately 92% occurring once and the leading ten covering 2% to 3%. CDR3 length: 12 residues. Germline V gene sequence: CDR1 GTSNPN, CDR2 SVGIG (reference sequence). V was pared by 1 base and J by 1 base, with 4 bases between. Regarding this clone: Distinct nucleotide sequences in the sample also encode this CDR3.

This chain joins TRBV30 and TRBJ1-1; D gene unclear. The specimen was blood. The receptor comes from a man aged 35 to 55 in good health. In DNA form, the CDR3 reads TGTGCCTGGAGTGGTCAGAACACTGAAGCTTTCTTT. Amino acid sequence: CAWSGQNTEAFF. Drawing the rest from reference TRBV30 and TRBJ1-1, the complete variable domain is SQTIHQWPATLVQPVGSPLSLECTVEGTSNPNLYWYRQAAGRGLQLLFYSVGIGQISSEVPQNLSASRPQDRQFILSSKKLLLSDSGFYLCAWSGQNTEAFFGQGTRLTVV.